The subject of this entry is one TCR beta chain. The target antigen is unknown. TCRdb reanalyzed the 5' RACE reads and collapses them to one entry per CDR3 protein, without DNA. The sample totals hundreds of thousands of distinct CDR3 sequences. This sample was taken from a study of T cells expressing NK-cell markers. Study overall: Obtained from sorted CD3+CD56+NKG2C+, CD3+CD56+NKG2C- and CD3+CD56-NKG2C+ T cells were the TCR beta repertoires. Overall study results and limits: Uncertainty persisted over the HCMV specificity of expanded NKG2C+ T cell clones.

There are 13 residues in the CDR3. Germline V gives CDR1 MNHNY, CDR2 SVGAGI (reference sequence). This clonotype was sampled from a woman aged 18 to 75 in good health. The chain links TRBV6-6 to TRBJ2-3; TCRdb's D call, TRBD1, is unchecked because there is no DNA. The sequenced sample consisted of blood T cells: a sorted CD56 or NKG2C T cell subset, CD4+ or CD8+ T cells, or bulk PBMC T cells (not recorded which). CDR3 sequence: CASGTGGTDTQYF.